These T cell receptor beta chains were read from a single sample in a study of radiotherapy plus CTLA-4 blockade in lung cancer. Assay: immunoSEQ multiplex PCR; the TCRdb copy retains only in-frame clones and omits some. The table shows 65,000 to 85,000 clones, with roughly 70% occurring only once. Sequenced material: peripheral blood, taken from a patient treated with radiotherapy plus ipilimumab. Every receptor here comes from a human donor with non-small cell lung cancer whose response to radiotherapy plus ipilimumab could not be evaluated. Both conserved end residues are part of each CDR3. The order of the fields is clone size, D gene, V gene, J gene, CDR3 DNA, CDR3 protein. A D gene is named only where the DNA matches it firmly. Clone size is not always given. Where it is, it says once, few, many or a class for expanded clones.

.,.,TRBV4-1,TRBJ1-1,TGCGCCAGCAGCCGTACTTCGCCGGAGACCATGAACACTGAAGCTTTCTTT,CASSRTSPETMNTEAFF
.,.,TRBV6-1,TRBJ2-7,TGTGCCAGCAGTGATCAACAGGGTAACGAGCAGTACTTC,CASSDQQGNEQYF
.,TRBD1,TRBV6-6,TRBJ1-5,TGTGCCAGCAGCTTAGGGACAGGGGATCAGCCCCAGCATTTT,CASSLGTGDQPQHF
.,.,TRBV6-1,TRBJ1-1,TGTGCCAGCAGTGAAGCCTTGGCTTTCTTT,CASSEALAFF
.,TRBD2,TRBV5-1,TRBJ2-3,TGCGCCAGCAGCACAACCGGGACTAGCGGCACAGATACGCAGTATTTT,CASSTTGTSGTDTQYF
few,TRBD1,TRBV28,TRBJ1-5,TGTGCCAGCAGTATCTACCCCGGGACAGGGGGCCTGGGCAATCAGCCCCAGCATTTT,CASSIYPGTGGLGNQPQHF
.,TRBD2,TRBV7-9,TRBJ2-3,TGTGCCAGCAGCTTTGGACTAGCGGGGGGGCCTGGGGACACAGATACGCAGTATTTT,CASSFGLAGGPGDTDTQYF
.,TRBD2,TRBV6-5,TRBJ2-1,TGTGCCAGCAGTTACTCAGCGGGAGGGCAGGGTGAGCAGTTCTTC,CASSYSAGGQGEQFF
.,TRBD1,TRBV7-9,TRBJ2-3,TGTGCCAGCAGCTATATAAGGGGACAGCGATCGGATACGCAGTATTTT,CASSYIRGQRSDTQYF
once,.,TRBV5-1,TRBJ2-7,TGCGCCAGCAGCCAAAACGGACTCCTCTCCTACGAGCAGTACTTC,CASSQNGLLSYEQYF
few,.,TRBV4-3,TRBJ2-3,TGCGCCAGCAGCCAACCGGGGATCCTCACAGATACGCAGTATTTT,CASSQPGILTDTQYF
.,TRBD1,TRBV7-2,TRBJ2-2,TGTGCCAGCAGCATCCGGGACAGGGACACCGGGGAGCTGTTTTTT,CASSIRDRDTGELFF
.,.,TRBV19,TRBJ2-3,TGTGCCAGTAGTACTTCCTTGACAGGCCTCCCCACAGATACGCAGTATTTT,CASSTSLTGLPTDTQYF
.,.,TRBV6-5,TRBJ2-3,TGTGCCAGCAGTTCCCGACAAGATACGCAGTATTTT,CASSSRQDTQYF
.,.,TRBV7-8,TRBJ1-5,TGTGCCAGCAGCCCCGGTCCGCCAGGGAATGGCAATCAGCCCCAGCATTTT,CASSPGPPGNGNQPQHF
few,.,TRBV19,TRBJ2-6,TGTGCCAGTAGTGAAGGGGTTGCTGGGGCCAACGTCCTGACTTTC,CASSEGVAGANVLTF
.,TRBD1,TRBV4-1,TRBJ1-2,TGCGCCAGCAGCCGAACCCGGACAGGGGATGGCTACACCTTC,CASSRTRTGDGYTF
many,.,TRBV6-4,TRBJ1-1,TGTGCCAGCAGTGCTCAGACAAACACTGAAGCTTTCTTT,CASSAQTNTEAFF
.,.,TRBV4-2,TRBJ1-1,TGTGCCAGCAGCCAACTTAGCGACTCATGGAACACTGAAGCTTTCTTT,CASSQLSDSWNTEAFF
few,.,TRBV7-8,TRBJ2-1,TGTGCCAGCAGATACGCTCTGAGCTCCTACAATGAGCAGTTCTTC,CASRYALSSYNEQFF
.,TRBD1,TRBV19,TRBJ1-1,TGTGCCAGCACGGGACAGGGGGTCCTCACTGAAGCTTTCTTT,CASTGQGVLTEAFF
few,.,TRBV30,TRBJ1-1,TGTGCCTGGGGGCCTACCAACACTGAAGCTTTCTTT,CAWGPTNTEAFF
.,TRBD2,TRBV4-1,TRBJ2-5,TGCGCCAGCAGCCAAGATCGACTAGCGGGTGGTGAGACCCAGTACTTC,CASSQDRLAGGETQYF
.,.,TRBV30,TRBJ1-2,TGTGCCTGGAGTGTACCAGGGAGGCGATACACCTTC,CAWSVPGRRYTF
.,.,TRBV2,TRBJ1-4,TGTGCCAGCGTGGCCGCAGTGAATGAAAAACTGTTTTTT,CASVAAVNEKLFF
.,.,TRBV4-2,TRBJ1-4,TGTGCCAGCAGCCAAGATGGCAGGGTTAATGAAAAACTGTTTTTT,CASSQDGRVNEKLFF
once,TRBD2,TRBV27,TRBJ2-1,TGTGCCAGCAGTGCCCTCTTACTAGCGGGGATCCAAAACAATGAGCAGTTCTTC,CASSALLLAGIQNNEQFF
.,.,TRBV5-5,TRBJ1-1,TGTGCCAGCAGCTCCTTAGGATGGAGGGTGAACACTGAAGCTTTCTTT,CASSSLGWRVNTEAFF
.,TRBD1,TRBV6-5,TRBJ2-3,TGTGCCAGCAGCCATCCGGGACAGGGCACAGATACGCAGTATTTT,CASSHPGQGTDTQYF
few,.,TRBV28,TRBJ1-2,TGTGCCAGCAGTTCCCCCCGCAGGGCGGACTATGGCTACACCTTC,CASSSPRRADYGYTF
.,.,TRBV5-1,TRBJ2-7,TGCGCCAGCACCAAAGGTTGGCCGGGGGAGACCTACGAGCAGTACTTC,CASTKGWPGETYEQYF
once,TRBD1,TRBV11-3,TRBJ1-1,TGTGCCAGCAGCTTCGCAGGGGGCCACACTGAAGCTTTCTTT,CASSFAGGHTEAFF
.,.,TRBV30,TRBJ2-7,TGTGCCTGGAGTGACGGGAGCGTCTACGAGCAGTACTTC,CAWSDGSVYEQYF
.,.,TRBV19,TRBJ2-3,TGTGCCAGTAGTATGGCACGGGTCGATACGCAGTATTTT,CASSMARVDTQYF
.,.,TRBV30,TRBJ1-4,TGTGCCTGGAGTGGACAGTTATCAGGCGAAAAACTGTTTTTT,CAWSGQLSGEKLFF
.,.,TRBV14,TRBJ1-2,TGTGCCAGCAGCCCACAAGAGAGGAGGATCACTAACTATGGCTACACCTTC,CASSPQERRITNYGYTF
.,TRBD1,TRBV6-1,TRBJ2-7,TGTGCCAGCAGTTCCGGGACAGCCTCCTACGAGCAGTACTTC,CASSSGTASYEQYF
few,TRBD1,TRBV2,TRBJ1-6,TGTGCCAGCAGTGAGGACCCGACAGGGTATTCACCCCTCCACTTT,CASSEDPTGYSPLHF
.,TRBD2,TRBV27,TRBJ2-1,TGTGCCAGCAGCCCCTTCGGGACTAGCGGGAGGGCCCGGAATGAGCAGTTCTTC,CASSPFGTSGRARNEQFF
few,TRBD1,TRBV13,TRBJ1-1,TGTGCCAGCAGCGAGGGACAGGGGTACACTGAAGCTTTCTTT,CASSEGQGYTEAFF
.,.,TRBV19,TRBJ2-2,TGTGCCAGTAGTAGAGTCGGGGGGCAGGACACCGGGGAGCTGTTTTTT,CASSRVGGQDTGELFF
.,TRBD2,TRBV4-1,TRBJ2-7,TGCGCCAGCAGCCAACCCATTAGCGGGAGACCCTACGAGCAGTACTTC,CASSQPISGRPYEQYF
.,.,TRBV6-6,TRBJ1-4,TGTGCCAGCAGTTATGGGGGGGAAAAACTGTTTTTT,CASSYGGEKLFF
once,.,TRBV6-5,TRBJ2-3,TGTGCCAGCAGTGCGAGCCTAGCGAACACAGATACGCAGTATTTT,CASSASLANTDTQYF
.,TRBD2,TRBV7-6,TRBJ2-7,TGTGCCAGCAGCTTACTAGCGGGGGGGCGGCCCTACGAGCAGTACTTC,CASSLLAGGRPYEQYF
.,TRBD2,TRBV6-1,TRBJ2-5,TGTGCCAGCAGTGAAGCGAAGTATAGAGCGGGGAGAGAGACCCAGTACTTC,CASSEAKYRAGRETQYF
.,.,TRBV4-2,TRBJ1-5,TGTGCCAGCAGCCAAGTTTCGGCGGGGCTCGGCAATCAGCCCCAGCATTTT,CASSQVSAGLGNQPQHF
.,.,TRBV11-2,TRBJ2-2,TGTGCCAGCAGCTTGGGGGGGCGAGCCGGGGAGCTGTTTTTT,CASSLGGRAGELFF
.,.,TRBV5-6,TRBJ2-7,TGTGCCAGCAGCTTGGTGAGAGCCCTCGAGCAGTACTTC,CASSLVRALEQYF
.,.,TRBV18,TRBJ1-1,TGTGCCAGCTCACACGACCCTCTTTATGCGGGGCTTGAAGCTTTCTTT,CASSHDPLYAGLEAFF
.,TRBD1,TRBV5-1,TRBJ1-2,TGCGCCAGCAGCCTGATGGCCGACTTGACCCAGGGGGCAGGCTACACCTTC,CASSLMADLTQGAGYTF
.,TRBD2,TRBV7-2,TRBJ2-1,TGTGCCAGCAGCTTCACTAGCGGGCAGGACAATGAGCAGTTCTTC,CASSFTSGQDNEQFF
few,TRBD2,TRBV7-6,TRBJ2-1,TGTGCCAGCAGCTTCATTCAGGGCGGGGGATGGGATGAGCAGTTCTTC,CASSFIQGGGWDEQFF